The text below deals with one T cell receptor beta chain. The antigen is unknown. The sample comes from a study of vaccination and CD4 T cells after COVID-19. Specified treatment: roughly 10-day PBMC culture with coronavirus spike peptide pools or control peptides (ViraFEST assay). Germline CDR1 is DFQATT and CDR2 is SNEGSKA (reference sequence). This CDR3 contains 15 residues. J was trimmed by 3 bases and V by 4 bases; bases with no gene match: 10. With the Oncomine TCR Beta short-read assay, DNA from cultured CD4+ T cells was sequenced. A single record per CDR3 protein comes from TCRdb applying MiXCR to the PCR reads. The sample has about 18,000 distinct CDR3 sequences; 40% to 65% are singletons.

This receptor was obtained from a human donor who had recovered from COVID-19. The chain joins TRBV20-1 to TRBJ2-3; 7 positions match TRBD2. The sequences come from CD4+ T cells from blood, cultured in vitro, collected before SARS-CoV-2 vaccination. The DNA for the CDR3 is TGCAGTGCTATATCAGCTAGCGGAGGAACAGATACGCAGTATTTT. This encodes CSAISASGGTDTQYF.